These 26 T cell receptor beta chains were sequenced from one sample in a study of cytomegalovirus exposure and HLA in healthy donors. It was with 60 Vbeta and 13 Jbeta primers that the PCR ran. Produced via immunoSEQ multiplex PCR; TCRdb's table is partial and in-frame only. Among 120,000 to 150,000 clones listed, 80% were seen once. Sequenced: PBMCs. The receptor source for this set is a man aged 35 to 55 in good health and CMV-seropositive.

This clone was seen more than once but under ten times. The chain links TRBV7-9 to TRBJ2-3, with TRBD2 matching over 14 bases. Trimming cost V 4 bases and J 0 bases; bases outside gene matches: 6. Germline V gene data show CDR1 as SEHNR and CDR2 as FQNEAQ (reference sequence). The CDR3 is 18 residues long. CDR3 loop: CASSSGLAGGPSTDTQYF. The CDR3 DNA sequence: TGTGCCAGCAGCTCTGGACTAGCGGGGGGACCCAGCACAGATACGCAGTATTTT.

This chain links TRBV5-1 with TRBJ1-1, with 8 bases lining up with TRBD1. V lost 4 bases to trimming and J lost 2 bases; unmatched junction nucleotides: 4. Germline CDR1 SGHRS, CDR2 YFSETQ. This CDR3 has 14 residues. DNA of the CDR3: TGCGCCAGCAGCGAGGACAGGGCCAACACTGAAGCTTTCTTT. Translating gives CASSEDRANTEAFF.

This chain joins TRBV10-1 and TRBJ1-1; D possibly corresponds to TRBD1 (5 bases). Germline CDR1 reads WNHNN; CDR2 reads SYGVQD (reference sequence). The CDR3 has 13 amino acids. V lost 6 bases to trimming and J lost 6 bases, with 14 bases between them. CDR3 DNA sequence: TGCGCCAGCAGCCCCAGGGCTGACGCTGAAGCTTTCTTT. This translates into CASSPRADAEAFF.

The V and J genes are TRBV4-3 and TRBJ1-2; weak D call: TRBD1 (6 bases). The CDR3 runs 15 residues. CDR1 is LGHNA and CDR2 is YSLEER in the germline V gene. The V gene lost 1 base and the J gene lost 8 bases, with 17 bases spanning the gap. The CDR3 nucleotides are TGCGCCAGCAGCCAAGCTGTGGTAACAGGGCAGGGCTACACCTTC. Amino acid sequence: CASSQAVVTGQGYTF.

V usage is TRBV2 and J usage is TRBJ2-7; D possibly corresponds to TRBD2 (7 bases). CDR3 length: 12 residues. Germline CDR1 and CDR2: SNHLY and FYNNEI. The V and J ends lost 7 bases and 2 bases respectively, with 9 bases between them. CDR3 region: CASKGGTYEQYF. In DNA form, the CDR3 reads TGTGCCAGCAAGGGGGGGACCTACGAGCAGTACTTC.

The genes are TRBV7-2 and TRBJ1-1, with D possibly TRBD1 on 6 matching bases. CDR3 length: 14 amino acids. Germline V gene sequence: CDR1 SGHTA, CDR2 FQGNSA. Trimming cost V 1 base and J 2 bases, with 8 bases left between them. This CDR3 is CASSLGGPNTEAFF. Here the CDR3 DNA reads TGTGCCAGCAGCTTAGGGGGGCCAAACACTGAAGCTTTCTTT.

The rearrangement uses TRBV10-3 and TRBJ2-5, with TRBD1 as a possible D gene (5 bases). Germline V gene lookup returns CDR1 ENHRY and CDR2 SYGVKD. This CDR3 comprises 13 residues. Trimming pared 2 bases from V and 2 bases from J, leaving 6 bases between. CDR3 sequence reads: CAISERQQETQYF. Written as DNA, the CDR3 is TGTGCCATCAGTGAGAGACAGCAAGAGACCCAGTACTTC.

The gene calls are TRBV7-2 and TRBJ1-1; TRBD1 aligns across 7 bases. The length of the CDR3 is 15 residues. V lost 5 bases, J lost 1 base, and 7 bases stayed unmatched. Germline-derived CDR1 and CDR2 are SGHTA and FQGNSA. This CDR3 is CASSAWTGANTEAFF. As DNA, the CDR3 is TGTGCCAGCAGCGCCTGGACAGGAGCGAACACTGAAGCTTTCTTT.

This chain joins TRBV7-8 and TRBJ2-7; a weak D match, TRBD1 (6 bases). V was shortened by 8 bases and J by 3 bases, with 17 bases between the two germline ends. The CDR3 has 14 amino acids. Germline V CDR1 and CDR2: SGHVS, FQNEAQ. The CDR3, as DNA: TGTGCCAGCGCACTAACAGGGTTACGCTACGAGCAGTACTTC. Translating it yields CASALTGLRYEQYF.

The chain joins TRBV7-2 to TRBJ2-7, with a weak D call TRBD2 (5 bases). Germline-derived CDR1 and CDR2 are SGHTA and FQGNSA. The CDR3 is made up of 14 amino acids. Trimming removed 5 bases from V and 1 base from J, with 12 bases in between. CDR3 sequence reads: CASSRGSGSYEQYF. CDR3 in DNA: TGTGCCAGCAGCCGAGGGTCAGGATCCTACGAGCAGTACTTC.

V gene TRBV2 combines with J gene TRBJ1-6; TRBD1 matches 9 bases. The CDR3 consists of 13 residues. The V gene end was trimmed by 7 bases and the J gene end by 8 bases; junction bases not matched to a gene: 3. Per the germline V gene, CDR1 is SNHLY and CDR2 is FYNNEI. CDR3: CASKRQGDSPLHF. The DNA for the CDR3 is TGTGCCAGCAAGCGACAGGGGGATTCACCCCTCCACTTT.

V and J are TRBV9 and TRBJ2-1, with TRBD2 as a possible D gene (7 bases). Trimming stripped 0 bases from V and 9 bases from J, with 16 bases between. The CDR3 loop spans 15 amino acids. Per the germline V gene, CDR1 is SGDLS and CDR2 is YYNGEE. CDR3 DNA sequence: TGTGCCAGCAGCGTAGGGGGGGGCGGCTCGGGTGAGCAGTTCTTC. It specifies CASSVGGGGSGEQFF. Based on the CDR3 plus reference TRBV9 and TRBJ2-1, the full variable domain is DSGVTQTPKHLITATGQRVTLRCSPRSGDLSVYWYQQSLDQGLQFLIQYYNGEERAKGNILERFSAQQFPDLHSELNLSSLELGDSALYFCASSVGGGGSGEQFFGPGTRLTVL.

The DNA for the CDR3 is TGTGCCAGCACCCAACCGGGGGGGCCCCTCAATGAGCAGTTCTTC. This gives the protein CASTQPGGPLNEQFF. The chain recombines TRBV11-1 with TRBJ2-1, with TRBD2 matching 8 bases. Per germline, CDR1 SGHAT and CDR2 FQDESV (reference sequence). The V gene end was trimmed by 7 bases and the J gene end by 6 bases; junction bases not matched to a gene: 11. The CDR3 sequence is 15 residues long.

The V and J genes are TRBV18 and TRBJ2-7; D remains ambiguous. The CDR3 is 16 residues long. V was trimmed by 2 bases and J by 0 bases, leaving 14 bases between them. From germline, CDR1 is KGHSH and CDR2 LQKENI. For the CDR3, the DNA is TGTGCCAGCTCACCAAAGTTCGGGTTAAGCTCCTACGAGCAGTACTTC. Amino acids: CASSPKFGLSSYEQYF.

J is TRBJ2-5 and V is TRBV2, with D perhaps TRBD1 (6 bases). The DNA matches TRBJ2-7 better at its end, which makes the J call doubtful. Germline lookup yields CDR1 SNHLY and CDR2 FYNNEI. CDR3 length: 17 amino acids. The CDR3 nucleotides read TGTGCCAGTGCTAAAGAATCCGGGACACGAAGCTCCTACGAGCAGTACTTC. Its protein product is CASAKESGTRSSYEQYF.

The rearrangement links TRBV5-1 to TRBJ2-3, with no clear D. CDR3 length: 12 amino acids. The V gene's germline CDR1 is SGHRS and CDR2 YFSETQ. V dropped 2 bases and J dropped 2 bases, with 3 bases sitting between them. The CDR3 loop is CASSFNTDTQYF. The CDR3 region has the DNA TGCGCCAGCAGCTTCAACACAGATACGCAGTATTTT.

This rearrangement joins TRBV19 to TRBJ1-5, with TRBD1 as a possible D gene (5 bases). V was cut by 6 bases and J by 9 bases, with 18 bases left in between. Germline CDR1 reads LNHDA; CDR2 reads SQIVND (reference sequence). The CDR3 contains 14 residues. The CDR3 coding sequence is TGTGCCAGTAGGATGGACGGACCAAGGGGGCCCCAGCATTTT. Translating it yields CASRMDGPRGPQHF.

The chain has TRBV30 and TRBJ2-7; 9 positions match TRBD1. V was clipped by 0 bases and J by 0 bases; unmatched bases: 18. There are 20 residues in the CDR3. In germline, CDR1 is GTSNPN, CDR2 SVGIG (reference sequence). CDR3 DNA: TGTGCCTGGAGTGTACGAGGGACAGGGCAAAATAGGGCCGCCTCCTACGAGCAGTACTTC. It translates to CAWSVRGTGQNRAASYEQYF.

The V gene is TRBV29-1, the J gene TRBJ2-1; 16 positions match TRBD2. Losses at the gene ends were 1 base for V and 10 bases for J; bases not matched to a gene: 4. CDR1 SQVTM and CDR2 ANQGSEA come from the germline V gene. The CDR3 length is 15 residues. CDR3 bases: TGCAGCGTTGAAGGGGGACTAGCGGGAGGGATAGAGCAGTTCTTC. Translating it yields CSVEGGLAGGIEQFF.

The chain recombines TRBV9 with TRBJ1-4; D gene ambiguous. Germline V gives CDR1 SGDLS, CDR2 YYNGEE. V was trimmed by 0 bases and J by 1 base, leaving 10 bases between them. This CDR3 contains 16 residues. DNA of the CDR3: TGTGCCAGCAGCGTAGGGGCGGGGAGAACTAATGAAAAACTGTTTTTT. Encoded protein: CASSVGAGRTNEKLFF.

Only a few counts were recorded for this clone. This sample also contains other DNA sequences that code for the same CDR3. The chain links TRBV18 to TRBJ1-1; 7 positions agree with TRBD1. Trimming removed 2 bases from V and 7 bases from J; junction bases left unmatched: 4. This CDR3 comprises 13 residues. Germline CDR1 reads KGHSH; CDR2 reads LQKENI. The chain's CDR3 is CASSPGQVSEAFF. In nucleotides, the CDR3 is TGTGCCAGCTCACCAGGACAGGTCAGTGAAGCTTTCTTT.

The chain combines TRBV6-4 with TRBJ2-7; 10 bases align to TRBD2. Trimming took 5 bases from V and 7 from J; bases not matched to a gene: 11. The CDR3 runs to 15 residues. Germline loops: CDR1 MRHNA, CDR2 SNTAGT. CDR3 sequence reads: CASSLNVGLAYEQYF. The CDR3 DNA sequence: TGTGCCAGCAGTCTGAACGTGGGACTAGCGTATGAGCAGTACTTC.

V and J are TRBV4-3 and TRBJ2-7; 14 nucleotides align to TRBD2. This CDR3 has 18 amino acids. Germline trimming cut 1 base from V and 2 bases from J; bases unmatched to any gene: 7. Germline CDR1 and CDR2: LGHNA and YSLEER. The CDR3 loop reads CASSQVTGTSGGPYEQYF. The CDR3 DNA reads TGCGCCAGCAGCCAAGTCACCGGGACTAGCGGGGGCCCCTACGAGCAGTACTTC.

This clone has more than one count but fewer than ten. The sample holds other DNA sequences that translate to the same CDR3. The chain uses TRBV30 and TRBJ2-1; TRBD2 might be the D (5 bases). Germline-derived CDR1 and CDR2 are GTSNPN and SVGIG (reference sequence). CDR3 length: 12 amino acids. Between the trimmed V and J ends, which lost 2 bases and 8 bases, there was a span of 10 bases. CDR3 DNA sequence: TGTGCCTGGAGTCGACCGGGGTATGAGCAGTTCTTC. It encodes CAWSRPGYEQFF.

This clone was recorded a few times. V and J are TRBV19 and TRBJ2-1, with 9 bases matching TRBD2. Germline CDR1 is LNHDA and CDR2 is SQIVND (reference sequence). The CDR3 consists of 14 residues. V gave up 10 bases and J gave up 2 bases; unmatched junction bases: 6. The CDR3 DNA reads TGTGCCATTTCCGCGGGAGGGCCCTACAATGAGCAGTTCTTC. This sequence encodes CAISAGGPYNEQFF.

V gene TRBV5-1 combines with J gene TRBJ2-2; no firm D call. Germline V gives CDR1 SGHRS, CDR2 YFSETQ. This CDR3 comprises 14 residues. Trimming removed 0 bases at V and 4 bases at J, with 7 bases between. The CDR3 loop reads CASSLGGGTGELFF. In DNA form, the CDR3 reads TGCGCCAGCAGCTTGGGAGGCGGCACCGGGGAGCTGTTTTTT.